The subject of this entry is one TCR beta chain. Its target antigen remains unknown. Nothing much larger sits one base from this clone, and base qualities are not available. These data originate in a study of Tregs in tolerant kidney transplant recipients (dated by TCRdb to between 2017 and 2020). For context, the study as a whole: Related donors were used in the transplants with nonmyeloablative bone marrow transplantation, and mixed chimerism was transient in the human trials. Before combined kidney and bone marrow transplantation, this study identified donor-specific regulatory T cells using TCRbeta sequencing and then followed those same cells after transplant. Here is what the overall study found, with its caveats: For some patients the PCR primers changed over time, which made it impossible to compare the samples from those patients at the nucleotide level. Biological reproducibility was not examined directly, but technical replication error appeared to be minimal. Because only a small number of patients were included, the study had limitations, and the results will need to be validated in larger populations as well as under other immunosuppression protocols. Donor-specific Treg expansion exceeded global Treg expansion in tolerant patients, suggesting antigen-driven rather than nonspecific expansion. Expanding Tregs with activated donor B cells appeared to identify the most biologically relevant and donor-specific TCRbeta repertoire.

For TCRbeta CDR3 sequencing, genomic DNA from the sorted cells was extracted using the QIAGEN DNeasy Blood and Tissue Kit. High-throughput TCRbeta CDR3 sequencing was carried out commercially through immunoSEQ, with PCR amplification with bias correction and internal controls included. As for how the authors treated the data: Unique productive TCRbeta sequences were defined by CDR3 nucleotide sequence when primers matched and otherwise by CDR3 amino acid sequence together with Vbeta and Jbeta genes. To correct for sorting error, sequences found in more than one sorted population at a frequency ratio of 2:1 or less were discarded, and the remaining shared sequences were assigned to the population with the higher frequency. Donor-reactive sequences were defined as at least 5-fold expanded in CFSE-low cells versus unstimulated cells, with frequency of at least 0.01% in CFSE-low cells. Repertoire divergence was quantified by Jensen-Shannon divergence using the top 100 TCRbeta sequences ranked by frequency. For samples with multiple sequencing runs, sorting error was corrected in each run separately before the runs were combined. TCRdb re-hosts the immuneACCESS table, in-frame sequences only. Its copies lack some clones; in the studies checked, an unresolved V gene accounts for under half of them, and the cause for the rest is not known. V and J calls and clone size are given by that table; D and trimming were obtained from the DNA. The sample profile shows fewer than 80,000 clones; approximately 88% of them were found once. Together, the top ten hold 0.39% of the sample.

In the paper's terms, the time point label means: blood sample drawn before combined kidney and bone marrow transplant. Thawed PBMCs were FACS-sorted into unstimulated Tregs (CD4+CD25+CD127-), CD4+ non-Tregs (CD4+CD25-), CD4 cells and CD8 cells. Several combined kidney and bone marrow transplant recipients from the ITN036ST trial were included as patients, and samples were available only from these trial subjects. Healthy control blood was processed to PBMCs by Ficoll density gradient and cryopreserved, and patient PBMCs were collected before and after transplant. Taken from the germline V gene, the CDR1 and CDR2 loops are SGHDN and FVKESK. Relative to germline, V is 1 base shorter and J is 6 bases shorter, with 7 bases between their ends. There are 13 amino acids in the CDR3, from cysteine to phenylalanine inclusive. Only the CDR3 region is kept as DNA, spanning 39 bases read in frame from base 1.

Sequenced material: CD4+ T cells from blood, taken before the transplant. The receptor chain draws on TRBV14 and TRBJ2-1; there is no confident call for the D gene. The sequence was collected from a human donor who received a combined kidney and bone marrow transplant. The DNA sequence is as follows: TGTGCCAGCAGCCAAGTCCGGAGCAATGAGCAGTTCTTC. This is translated as CASSQVRSNEQFF. The full variable domain, with segments outside the CDR3 supplied by the reference TRBV14 and TRBJ2-1 proteins, appears as EAGVTQFPSHSVIEKGQTVTLRCDPISGHDNLYWYRRVMGKEIKFLLHFVKESKQDESGMPNNRFLAERTGGTYSTLKVQPAELEDSGVYFCASSQVRSNEQFFGPGTRLTVL.